The 3 T cell receptor beta chains reported below all come from one sample, sequenced in a study of shared clonotypes between healthy human individuals. Here immunoSEQ multiplex PCR was the method, and the copy in TCRdb shows in-frame clones only, minus some. In the table there are approximately 2,000,000 clones, over 85% of which are singletons. Naivety among CD8 cells was defined by CD45RO negativity and positive CCR7 selection, thereby excluding terminally differentiated effector memory CD45RA+ cells. Input material: naive CD8+ T cells from PBMCs. These receptors came from a man aged 18-30 years in good health. Some clones in this sample may be carry-over from other donors' samples.

This clone was detected once. This chain uses TRBV6-6 with TRBJ1-4; D gene uncertain. The CDR3 spans 15 residues. Germline values: CDR1 MNHNY, CDR2 SVGAGI (reference sequence). V was cut by 2 bases and J by 2 bases, with 9 bases left in between. In DNA, the CDR3 is TGTGCCAGCAGTTACGCCGGGTGGACTAATGAAAAACTGTTTTTT. Encoded protein: CASSYAGWTNEKLFF.

This chain uses TRBV18 with TRBJ1-1; D is uncertain. The germline gives CDR1 KGHSH, CDR2 LQKENI. The CDR3 totals 16 residues. The ends were cut back, 2 bases at V and 1 base at J, with 14 bases in the middle. Here the CDR3 DNA reads TGTGCCAGCTCACCATCGAGGATGTGGGGGAACACTGAAGCTTTCTTT. Translating it yields CASSPSRMWGNTEAFF.

The chain links TRBV7-3 to TRBJ1-1; TRBD1 is a possible D gene (5 bases). Trimming stripped 6 bases from V and 0 bases from J, with 11 bases between. The CDR3 contains 14 residues. CDR1 SGHTA and CDR2 FQGTGA come from the germline V gene. The CDR3 DNA reads TGTGCCAGCAGTACGGGACTGATGAACACTGAAGCTTTCTTT. Translating it yields CASSTGLMNTEAFF.